Sequencing of this T cell receptor beta chain was carried out in a study of blood T cell repertoires in COVID-19. Concerning this clone itself: An end of the junction differs from the germline gene, which may be a read error.

CDR1 is MDHEN, CDR2 SYDVKM, per germline. The CDR3 runs 11 residues. Here immunoSEQ multiplex PCR was the method, and the copy in TCRdb shows in-frame clones only, minus some. The sample includes some 87,000 clones, 85% to 95% seen only once; the top ten take roughly 5.9%. The TCR was taken from a woman aged 55-70 years with active COVID-19. Sequencing was carried out using peripheral blood. V usage is TRBV28 and J usage is TRBJ1-2; TRBD1 matches at 8 bases. CDR3: CRAGGHIGYTF. CDR3 DNA sequence: TGCCGGGCAGGGGGCCATATCGGCTACACCTTC.